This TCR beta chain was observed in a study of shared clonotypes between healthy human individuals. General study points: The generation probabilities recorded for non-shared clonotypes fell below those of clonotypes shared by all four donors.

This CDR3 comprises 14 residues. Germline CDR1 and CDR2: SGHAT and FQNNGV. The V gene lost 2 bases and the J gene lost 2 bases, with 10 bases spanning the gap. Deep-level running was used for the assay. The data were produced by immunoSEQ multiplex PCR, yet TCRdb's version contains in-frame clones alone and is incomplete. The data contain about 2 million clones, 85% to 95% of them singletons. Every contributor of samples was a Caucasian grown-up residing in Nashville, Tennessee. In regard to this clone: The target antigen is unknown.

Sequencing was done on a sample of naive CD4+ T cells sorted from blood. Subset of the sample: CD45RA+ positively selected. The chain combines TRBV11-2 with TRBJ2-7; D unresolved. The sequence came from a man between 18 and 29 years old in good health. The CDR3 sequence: CASSLYQDAYEQYF. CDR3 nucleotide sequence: TGTGCCAGCAGCTTATATCAGGATGCCTACGAGCAGTACTTC.